One TCR beta chain is described in this entry. Only one count was recorded for this clone. This receptor's antigen is unknown. No qualities accompany the bases; no much larger clone lies one base away. For CDR1 and CDR2, the germline V gene lists KGHSH and LQKENI. Taken from cysteine to phenylalanine, the CDR3 has 16 residues. Only the CDR3 portion is preserved as DNA: 48 bases, with reading frame beginning at the first base. Trimmed from V: 6 bases; trimmed from J: 7 bases; junction bases lacking a gene match: 12. These data belong to a study of memory CD8 T cells in hepatitis C reinfection (TCRdb year 2017). Study-level background: Among the donors, three cleared two back-to-back HCV infections on their own, whereas two got rid of a primary infection but ended up chronically infected after reinfection. A case counted as HCV reinfection when an HCV RNA test came back positive after two negative tests taken at least 60 days apart. Late or post reinfection samples were obtained 12 to 24 weeks after detection of reinfection. The study tracked the TCR beta repertoire of virus-specific CD8 T cells longitudinally across an HCV reinfection episode in several donors. Roughly five reinfection cases with stored pre-reinfection samples were identified between about 2009 and 2013. In the reinfection study, participants with a resolved prior HCV infection were followed up every 3 months.

What the time point label conveys for this sample: late/post reinfection, 12 to 24 weeks after detection. Sorted cells were sequenced directly ex vivo, without in vitro expansion prior to TCR sequencing. The donors were people who inject drugs and were enrolled in Canada's Montreal Acute Hepatitis C Cohort Study (HEPCO). Total naive CD8 T cells, sorted as viable CD3+ CD8+ CD45RO-, came from two donors at all three reinfection time points as controls. Before sorting, cryopreserved peripheral blood mononuclear cells were thawed and used as the source for purifying CD8 T cells. CD8 T cells were enriched by negative selection with the MACS CD8+ T cell Isolation Kit. A BD FACSAria II sorter with FACSDiva software was used for cell sorting, and FlowJo was used for data analysis. Broader findings and caveats from the paper: With only a handful of donors, the study could not reach definitive conclusions about public clonotypes linked to secondary clearance.

Libraries came from the immunoSEQ multiplex PCR assay. Genomic DNA was extracted from the sorted cells, and Adaptive Biotechnologies' automated high-throughput method was used to sequence the TCR beta V, D and J regions. CDR3 regions were amplified with a two-step, bias-controlled multiplex PCR. Amplified TCR beta libraries were sequenced on an Illumina instrument. Per the original workflow: The demultiplexed reads were processed to cut down on amplification and sequencing bias, and the IMGT database was used to assign CDR3 sequences to gene families. Repertoire data were analyzed with ImmunoSEQ software version 2.0. Clonotype lists were filtered to remove out-of-frame sequences and sequences containing stop codons in the CDR3. Any clonotype with a frequency under 0.01% was left out, since that frequency corresponded to less than one cell. Richness was computed as observed richness divided by input cell number, and evenness as Shannon entropy divided by log observed richness. Repertoire diversity and the similarity between time points were measured using Simpson diversity and Morisita-Horn overlap indices. Each clonotype was placed into one of four groups: dominant (>1%), sub-dominant (0.5-0.99%), low abundance (0.1-0.49%) or lowest abundance (<0.1%). A germline index was derived by subtracting total nucleotide additions from total CDR3 length and dividing the result by total CDR3 length. As stored in TCRdb, this immuneACCESS dataset retains in-frame rearrangements with V and J assigned. A fraction of the clones does not appear; measured against another copy, unresolved V genes explain less than half of the discrepancy, and the remainder lacks a known reason. V and J calls and clone size follow that table, whereas D and trimming were derived from the DNA. In all, the sample holds tens of thousands of clones, and 85% to 90% of those were seen once. The ten top clones hold 0.72% of the sample.

The sequencing input was naive CD8+ T cells sorted from blood. Taken with the paper, the label for cell subset or site translates to: total naive CD8+CD45RO- T cells. The receptor was derived from a man aged 18 to 29 with hepatitis C virus infection. The rearranged chain carries TRBV18 and TRBJ2-1, with TRBD2 identical over 10 junction bases. The CDR3 region reads CASSLLEREGSNEQFF. The DNA reads as follows: TGTGCCAGCTCCCTCCTTGAGCGGGAGGGCTCTAATGAGCAGTTCTTC.